This passage covers 9 T cell receptor beta chains from one sample sequenced in a study of T cell responses to AZD1222 COVID-19 vaccine. Assay used: immunoSEQ multiplex PCR; TCRdb lists only in-frame clones, some missing. The data contain approximately 110,000 clones, roughly 87% of them seen just once; the ten biggest clones take up roughly two fifths. This specimen consisted of peripheral blood, obtained 28 days after the second AZD1222 dose. These receptors were taken from an adult who received the AZD1222 COVID-19 vaccine.

The chain employs TRBV25-1 and TRBJ1-2; D unclear. Germline values: CDR1 MGHDK, CDR2 SYGVNS. Trimming pared 4 bases from V and 5 bases from J, leaving 5 bases between. The CDR3 has 11 amino acids. The CDR3 sequence is CASSAVYGYTF. The CDR3 DNA is TGTGCCAGCAGTGCTGTTTATGGCTACACCTTC.

The chain combines TRBV5-1 with TRBJ1-4; TRBD1 aligns across 8 bases. This CDR3 is built from 16 residues. Germline lookup yields CDR1 SGHRS and CDR2 YFSETQ. After removal of 0 bases from V and 5 bases from J, the junction contained 6 bases not matched to a gene. The DNA for the CDR3 is TGCGCCAGCAGCTTGGCCGGACAGGGTTTGAATGAAAAACTGTTTTTT. Translated: CASSLAGQGLNEKLFF.

The chain joins TRBV18 to TRBJ1-1, with TRBD1 identical over 8 bases. Germline-derived CDR1 and CDR2 are KGHSH and LQKENI. Unmatched junction bases numbered 5, after V lost 2 bases and J lost 3 bases. This CDR3 contains 15 residues. CDR3 amino acids: CASSPGQGSDTEAFF. The DNA of the CDR3 is TGTGCCAGCTCACCAGGACAGGGCTCGGACACTGAAGCTTTCTTT.

The gene calls are TRBV14 and TRBJ2-1; no firm D call. V lost 4 bases and J 5 bases, leaving 3 bases between the germline ends. Germline V gives CDR1 SGHDN, CDR2 FVKESK. This CDR3 spans 11 amino acids. The chain's CDR3 is CASSRNNEQFF. In DNA form, the CDR3 reads TGTGCCAGCAGCCGAAACAATGAGCAGTTCTTC.

The chain uses TRBV6-4 and TRBJ2-7; D perhaps matches TRBD2 (6 bases). The germline V gene encodes CDR1 MRHNA and CDR2 SNTAGT. Deletions cut 5 bases from V and 3 bases from J, with 14 bases between. This CDR3 has 14 residues. CDR3 coding DNA: TGTGCCAGCAGTTCGTCGGGAGTTAACTACGAGCAGTACTTC. Its translation is CASSSSGVNYEQYF.

Concerning this clone: Within the sample, other DNA sequences also encode this same CDR3. The chain carries TRBV3-1 (or the pseudogene TRBV3-2) and TRBJ2-7, with 8 bases lining up with TRBD1. The CDR3 has 13 amino acids. Germline V gives CDR1 LGHDT, CDR2 YNNKEL (reference sequence). V lost 4 bases to trimming and J lost 2 bases; unmatched junction nucleotides: 1. The DNA for the CDR3 is TGTGCCAGCAGCCGGACAGGGACCTACGAGCAGTACTTC. Translation: CASSRTGTYEQYF.

This clone was observed a handful of times. The chain recombines TRBV7-2 with TRBJ1-6; no firm D call. CDR1 SGHTA and CDR2 FQGNSA come from the germline V gene. V was cut by 0 bases and J by 5 bases, with 8 bases left in between. The CDR3 spans 15 residues. Here the CDR3 reads CASSLAIRDNSPLHF. The CDR3 region has the DNA TGTGCCAGCAGCTTAGCGATAAGGGATAATTCACCCCTCCACTTT.

The sample holds one count of this clone. This chain joins TRBV7-2 and TRBJ2-1; no clear D gene. V lost 4 bases, J lost 0 bases, and 10 bases lay in between. There are 15 residues in the CDR3. Germline loops: CDR1 SGHTA, CDR2 FQGNSA. The CDR3 DNA sequence: TGTGCCAGCAGCTCCCGGTTCGTCTCCTACAATGAGCAGTTCTTC. Encoded protein: CASSSRFVSYNEQFF.

This chain joins TRBV18 and TRBJ2-3; 9 bases fit TRBD2. Germline trimming cut 4 bases from V and 7 bases from J; bases unmatched to any gene: 9. The germline V gene has CDR1 KGHSH and CDR2 LQKENI. The CDR3 length is 15 residues. The DNA for the CDR3 is TGTGCCAGCTCACTAATAGCGGGAGACGTCCATACGCAGTATTTT. This encodes CASSLIAGDVHTQYF.